This T cell receptor beta chain was obtained from a study of blood T cell repertoires in COVID-19. In the study's own analysis: Scientists estimated how many nucleated cells there were by amplifying reference gene primers. The method was immunoSEQ multiplex PCR; TCRdb's version includes in-frame clones alone and lacks a portion of them. The V and J calls and clone size were taken over from that table, and D and trimming were inferred from the DNA. The data show hundreds of thousands of clones, 88% seen once. During active infection, Seattle patients enrolled and were then monitored through disease. J gave up 8 bases and V 3 bases, and 9 bases lay outside the gene matches. The CDR3 is 14 amino acids. CDR1 SGHNT and CDR2 YYREEE come from the germline V gene (reference sequence).

The receptor was isolated from a woman in her 70s with COVID-19, enrolled during active disease. This chain links TRBV5-4 with TRBJ2-3; 7 bases map to TRBD1. Sequencing used peripheral blood. CDR3 bases: TGTGCCAGCAGCTCGGCAGTACAGGGGACTACGCAGTATTTT. This encodes CASSSAVQGTTQYF.